The source of this T cell receptor beta chain is a study of circulating and synovial CD4+ cells in juvenile arthritis. The study's findings and limits: Bulk blood CD4 repertoires were more diverse than these. Compared with bulk blood, circulating pathogenic-like lymphocytes shared substantially more CDR3 sequences with synovial T cells. Measured synovium overlap likely understates the true shared repertoire.

For this clone: No antigen is known for it.

Only in-frame clones appear in the TCRdb table, and some are missing; sequencing was by immunoSEQ multiplex PCR. The profile shows around 35,000 clones, just under 97% of them singletons. Germline V CDR1 and CDR2: KGHSH, LQKENI. The CDR3 extends over 18 amino acids. V dropped 6 bases and J dropped 4; count of bases not matched to a gene: 17. Material for sequencing was CD4+ T cells from blood. The chain is built from TRBV18 and TRBJ1-1; 10 bases agree with TRBD1. The sequence was collected from a human donor with juvenile idiopathic arthritis. The CDR3 region has the DNA TGTGCCAGCTCGAACCGGGGGACAGGGGAGGCAGGGAGCACTGAAGCTTTCTTT. Its protein is CASSNRGTGEAGSTEAFF.